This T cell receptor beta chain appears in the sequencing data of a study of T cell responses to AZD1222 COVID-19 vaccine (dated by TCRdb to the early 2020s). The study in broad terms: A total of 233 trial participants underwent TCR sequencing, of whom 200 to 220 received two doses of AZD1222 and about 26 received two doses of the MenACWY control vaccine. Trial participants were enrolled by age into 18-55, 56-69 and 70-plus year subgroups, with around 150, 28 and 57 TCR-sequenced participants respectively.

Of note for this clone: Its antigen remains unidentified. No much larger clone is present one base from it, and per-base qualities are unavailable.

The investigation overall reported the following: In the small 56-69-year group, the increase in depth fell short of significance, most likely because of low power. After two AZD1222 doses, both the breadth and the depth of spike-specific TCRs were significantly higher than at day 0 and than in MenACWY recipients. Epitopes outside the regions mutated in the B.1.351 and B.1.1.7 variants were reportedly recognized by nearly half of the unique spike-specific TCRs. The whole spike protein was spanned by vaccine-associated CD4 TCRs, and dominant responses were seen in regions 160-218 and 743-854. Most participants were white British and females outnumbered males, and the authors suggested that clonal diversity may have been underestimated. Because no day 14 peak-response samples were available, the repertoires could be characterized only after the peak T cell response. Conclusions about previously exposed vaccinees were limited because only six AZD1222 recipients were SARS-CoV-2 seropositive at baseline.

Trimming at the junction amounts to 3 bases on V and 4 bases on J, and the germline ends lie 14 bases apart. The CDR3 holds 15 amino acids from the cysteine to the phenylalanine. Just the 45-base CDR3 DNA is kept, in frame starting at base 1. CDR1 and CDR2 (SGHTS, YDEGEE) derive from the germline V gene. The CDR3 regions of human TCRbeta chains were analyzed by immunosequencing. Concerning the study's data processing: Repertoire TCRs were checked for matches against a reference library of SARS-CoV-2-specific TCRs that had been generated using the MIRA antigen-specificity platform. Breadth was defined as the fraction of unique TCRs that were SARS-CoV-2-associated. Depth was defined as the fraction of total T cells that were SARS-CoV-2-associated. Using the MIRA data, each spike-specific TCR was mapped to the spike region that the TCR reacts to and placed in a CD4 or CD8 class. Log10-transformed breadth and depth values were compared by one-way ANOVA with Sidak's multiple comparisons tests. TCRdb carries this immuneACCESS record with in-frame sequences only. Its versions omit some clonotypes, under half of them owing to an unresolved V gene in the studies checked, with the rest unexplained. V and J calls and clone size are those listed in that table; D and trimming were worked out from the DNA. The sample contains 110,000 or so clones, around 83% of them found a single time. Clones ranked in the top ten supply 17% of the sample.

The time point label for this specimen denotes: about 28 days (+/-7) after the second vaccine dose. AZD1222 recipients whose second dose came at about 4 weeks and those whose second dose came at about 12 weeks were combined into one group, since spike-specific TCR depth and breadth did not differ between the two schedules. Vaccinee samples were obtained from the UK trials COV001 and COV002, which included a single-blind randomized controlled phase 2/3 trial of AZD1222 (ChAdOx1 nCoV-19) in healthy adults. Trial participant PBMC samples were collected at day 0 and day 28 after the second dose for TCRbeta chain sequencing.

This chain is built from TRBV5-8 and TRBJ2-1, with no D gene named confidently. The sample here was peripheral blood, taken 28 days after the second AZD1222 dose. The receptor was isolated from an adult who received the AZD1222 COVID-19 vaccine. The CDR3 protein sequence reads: CASSSERHPYNEQFF. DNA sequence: TGTGCCAGCAGCTCGGAGCGACACCCTTACAATGAGCAGTTCTTC.